The 29 T cell receptor beta chains presented below share a single source sample, sequenced in a study of immune characterization of retroperitoneal liposarcoma (dated by TCRdb to between 2018 and 2020). The library was obtained by PCR. Sequenced on a NextSeq 500. TCRdb reanalyzed the raw reads on its own, using fastp at Q25 for trimming and MiXCR for clone calling, and kept in-frame beta chains. Each CDR3 protein appears once, grouped with its most common genes and DNA. The sample table shows 2,000 or so distinct CDR3 sequences, and approximately 28% are seen once. Roughly 17% of the sample comes from the top ten. The sample taken for sequencing was tumor tissue. The receptors come from a female donor with retroperitoneal liposarcoma.

This clonotype occurred many times. This chain connects TRBV10-3 to TRBJ2-5, with D possibly matching TRBD2 (5 bases). Germline V gene lookup returns CDR1 ENHRY and CDR2 SYGVKD. V gave up 3 bases and J gave up 5 bases, with 13 bases separating them. The CDR3 sequence is 14 residues long. The CDR3 here is CAISDHGKSETQYF. Here the CDR3 DNA reads TGTGCCATCAGTGACCACGGGAAGTCGGAGACCCAGTACTTC.

This chain uses TRBV6-6 with TRBJ2-5; TRBD1 is a possible D gene (6 bases). The DNA end is a closer match to TRBJ2-1, so the J assignment may be wrong. CDR1 is MNHNY and CDR2 is SVGAGI in the germline V gene (reference sequence). The CDR3 is 13 residues long. CDR3 nucleotides: TGTGCCAGCAGTTACCGCAGGGGCTACGAGCAGTTCTTC. Its protein product is CASSYRRGYEQFF.

The J gene is TRBJ2-7, the V gene TRBV6-6, with D possibly being TRBD2 (6 bases). The V end was cut by 6 bases, the J end by 6 bases, with 27 bases between. The CDR3 loop spans 17 amino acids. Germline V CDR1 and CDR2: MNHNY, SVGAGI (reference sequence). The CDR3 loop is CASSPRERRGNPPEQYF. Here the CDR3 DNA reads TGTGCCAGCAGCCCCCGGGAGCGGCGAGGGAACCCTCCCGAGCAGTACTTC.

V and J are TRBV6-6 and TRBJ2-1; 10 bases are a match to TRBD1. This CDR3 contains 15 residues. J was trimmed by 7 bases and V by 2 bases; bases with no gene match: 5. Germline CDR1 MNHNY, CDR2 SVGAGI (reference sequence). For the CDR3, the DNA is TGTGCCAGCAGTTACGGACAGGGGGGTGTTAATGAGCAGTTCTTC. Its translation is CASSYGQGGVNEQFF.

By share, this clonotype ranks as medium-sized. The J gene is TRBJ2-5, the V gene TRBV6-1, with TRBD2 matching over 8 bases. This CDR3 region has 14 residues. The germline gives CDR1 MNHNS, CDR2 SASEGT. V trimming: 6 bases; J trimming: 7 bases; junction bases outside the gene matches: 10. CDR3 sequence (DNA): TGTGCCAGCAGAATTTCGGGGGGGGTGGGGACCCAGTACTTC. This sequence encodes CASRISGGVGTQYF.

Concerning this clonotype itself: This clone may be a read error of a much larger clone one base away. V is TRBV6-1 and J is TRBJ2-5; TRBD1 matches 8 bases. The germline V gene encodes CDR1 MNHNS and CDR2 SASEGT. The CDR3 is made up of 13 amino acids. V shed 10 bases, J shed 3 bases, and the junction held 7 bases outside the gene matches. CDR3 amino acids: CATDRTGKETQYF. CDR3 nucleotides: TGTGCCACCGACCGGACAGGGAAAGAGACCCAGTACTTC.

This clonotype was observed a single time. V is TRBV4-2 and J is TRBJ2-2, with TRBD1 as a possible D gene (6 bases). V lost 1 base and J 7 bases, leaving 7 bases between the germline ends. In germline, CDR1 is LGHNA, CDR2 YNFKEQ. The CDR3 loop spans 13 amino acids. Here the CDR3 reads CASSQAGVGELFF. The CDR3 nucleotides are TGTGCCAGCAGCCAAGCAGGGGTCGGGGAGCTGTTTTTT.

This clonotype counts as medium-sized. The DNA for the CDR3 is TGTGCCAGCACCCAAACTGGACTAGCGGGGAAAAGTTACGAGCAGTACTTC. Translated: CASTQTGLAGKSYEQYF. The V gene is TRBV27, the J gene TRBJ2-1, with 12 nucleotides matching TRBD2. The end of the DNA aligns better with TRBJ2-7, so the J call may be wrong. Germline loops: CDR1 MNHEY, CDR2 SMNVEV (reference sequence). CDR3 length: 17 residues.

This clonotype was observed a few times. The rearrangement joins TRBV11-3 to TRBJ2-5, with TRBD2 matching 10 bases. V lost 2 bases and J lost 4; bases outside the gene matches: 10. This CDR3 contains 17 residues. Germline V CDR1 and CDR2: SGHNT, YENEEA. CDR3 protein: CASSLSRLAGAGETQYF. The CDR3, as DNA: TGTGCCAGCAGCTTATCTCGTCTAGCGGGAGCGGGAGAGACCCAGTACTTC.

Points on this clonotype: A much bigger clone sits one base away, suggesting this may be a read error. The chain has TRBV25-1 and TRBJ2-5; D tentatively fits TRBD1 or TRBD2 (5 bases each). Germline CDR1 and CDR2: MGHDK and SYGVNS. The CDR3 runs 16 residues. V dropped 4 bases and J dropped 11 bases, with 26 bases sitting between them. Written as DNA, the CDR3 is TGTGCCAGCAGTGCCTCGACCGGGGCCGACTTCAATGAGCAGTACTTC. Amino acids: CASSASTGADFNEQYF.

This clonotype was counted many times. J is TRBJ2-3 and V is TRBV6-1; the D gene is possibly TRBD2 (6 bases). From germline, CDR1 is MNHNS and CDR2 SASEGT. This CDR3 has 15 residues. With 10 bases removed from V and 2 bases from J, the gap between germline ends came to 19 bases. The CDR3 here is CATDKSAGYTDTQYF. DNA for the CDR3: TGTGCCACCGATAAGTCTGCGGGATACACAGATACGCAGTATTTT.

The chain couples TRBV27 to TRBJ2-1, with 11 bases matching TRBD2. The J call may be mistaken, given a closer DNA end match to TRBJ2-5. The germline V gene encodes CDR1 MNHEY and CDR2 SMNVEV (reference sequence). This CDR3 region has 16 residues. Written as DNA, the CDR3 is TGTGCCAGCAGTAAGAAACTAGCGGGAGCCGAAGAGACCCAGTACTTC. Translation gives CASSKKLAGAEETQYF.

The chain uses TRBV6-1 and TRBJ2-1; tentative D call: TRBD2 (6 bases). The J call may be in error: the DNA end matches TRBJ2-7 better. The CDR3 extends over 13 amino acids. Germline assignment: CDR1 MNHNS and CDR2 SASEGT. The CDR3 here is CASGRDLSYEQYF. The CDR3 DNA sequence: TGTGCCAGCGGCCGGGACTTAAGCTACGAGCAGTACTTC.

The V and J genes are TRBV7-4 and TRBJ2-5; maybe TRBD2 (6 bases). The J call may be faulty, since TRBJ2-1 better matches the DNA end. The CDR3 extends over 14 amino acids. From germline, CDR1 is SGHVT and CDR2 SQSDAQ. This chain's CDR3 is CASTFTGSDNEQFF. In DNA, the CDR3 is TGTGCCAGCACCTTTACCGGGAGTGACAATGAGCAGTTCTTC.

By frequency in the sample, this clonotype is medium-sized. V and J are TRBV7-2 and TRBJ2-1; 10 bases line up with TRBD2. Trimming at V came to 4 bases and at J to 6 bases, leaving 6 bases not matched to a gene. Per the germline V gene, CDR1 is SGHTA and CDR2 is FQGNSA. This CDR3 region has 15 residues. The CDR3 DNA sequence: TGTGCCAGCAGCTCTAGGTCTAGCGGGAGCAATGAGCAGTTCTTC. This gives the protein CASSSRSSGSNEQFF.

This clonotype was recorded many times. The chain employs TRBV12-3 or TRBV12-4 and TRBJ2-2; D not resolved. This CDR3 spans 14 amino acids. Trimming took off 3 bases at V and 2 bases at J, with 7 bases between the two ends. CDR3: CASSFWGNTGELFF. In nucleotides, the CDR3 is TGTGCCAGCAGTTTTTGGGGTAACACCGGGGAGCTGTTTTTT.

V usage is TRBV28 and J usage is TRBJ2-5; D perhaps matches TRBD2 (6 bases). The J call may not be correct, given that the DNA end is closer to TRBJ2-7. The germline V gene has CDR1 MDHEN and CDR2 SYDVKM. The CDR3 sequence is 16 residues long. The CDR3 region is CASSPLGGGSRYEQYF. The CDR3 DNA follows: TGTGCCAGCAGTCCCCTCGGGGGTGGGAGTCGCTACGAGCAGTACTTC.

This chain connects TRBV6-1 to TRBJ2-3, with D possibly matching TRBD2 (6 bases). V lost 10 bases to trimming and J lost 2 bases, with 28 bases between them. The CDR3 consists of 18 residues. The V gene's germline CDR1 is MNHNS and CDR2 SASEGT. CDR3 in amino acids: CAIPLSLGEVGSTDTQYF. For the CDR3, the DNA is TGTGCCATTCCACTATCGTTGGGGGAGGTAGGGTCCACAGATACGCAGTATTTT.

In this sample, this clonotype is medium-sized (0.01 to 0.1%). This sequence joins TRBV24-1 and TRBJ2-3, with 14 bases fitting TRBD2. Trimming took 2 bases from V and 2 from J; bases not matched to a gene: 14. Germline V lookup: CDR1 KGHDR, CDR2 SFDVKD. The CDR3 extends over 21 amino acids. CDR3 in amino acids: CATSDSTRLAGGPRDTDTQYF. The CDR3 nucleotides read TGTGCCACCAGTGATTCCACCCGACTAGCGGGAGGGCCACGGGACACAGATACGCAGTATTTT.

This clonotype rates as medium-sized (0.01 to 0.1%). The chain joins TRBV6-1 to TRBJ2-1; D gene ambiguous. The J call may be incorrect, as the DNA end agrees better with TRBJ2-7. In germline, CDR1 is MNHNS, CDR2 SASEGT. The CDR3 consists of 15 residues. CDR3 DNA sequence: TGTGCCAGCAGTGAAGCGCCAGGTCCCCCCAAAGAGCAGTACTTC. Translation: CASSEAPGPPKEQYF.

This clonotype is judged large. The chain couples TRBV7-2 to TRBJ2-1; D ambiguous. This CDR3 has 15 amino acids. CDR1 is SGHTA and CDR2 is FQGNSA in the germline V gene. Trimming took off 1 base at V and 0 bases at J, with 7 bases between the two ends. CDR3 bases: TGTGCCAGCAGCTTAGAATATACCTCCTACAATGAGCAGTTCTTC. This translates into CASSLEYTSYNEQFF.

By frequency in the sample, this clonotype is medium-sized. V and J are TRBV7-3 and TRBJ2-1; a weak D match, TRBD1 (5 bases). Trimming removed 3 bases from V and 13 bases from J, with 16 bases in between. The CDR3 covers 13 residues. The germline V gene has CDR1 SGHTA and CDR2 FQGTGA. The CDR3 region is CASSFQGSETQFF. In DNA form, the CDR3 reads TGTGCCAGCAGCTTTCAGGGAAGTGAGACCCAGTTCTTC.

By share of the sample, this clonotype is medium-sized. This chain connects TRBV6-1 to TRBJ2-2; D gene unclear. The germline V gene has CDR1 MNHNS and CDR2 SASEGT. Trimming shortened V by 7 bases and J by 3 bases, and 15 bases separated the two germline ends. The CDR3 contains 15 residues. The CDR3 protein is CASINTGRDTGELFF. The CDR3 coding sequence is TGTGCCAGCATTAATACCGGCCGCGACACCGGGGAGCTGTTTTTT.

This clonotype is categorized as medium-sized. J is TRBJ1-1 and V is TRBV6-1, with 7 bases lining up with TRBD1. Germline V lookup: CDR1 MNHNS, CDR2 SASEGT. J was trimmed by 1 base and V by 5 bases; bases with no gene match: 7. CDR3 length equals 15 residues. The CDR3 reads CASSSQGVRNTEAFF. Here the CDR3 DNA reads TGTGCCAGCAGTTCGCAGGGGGTGCGGAACACTGAAGCTTTCTTT.

This clonotype is medium-sized within its sample. This rearrangement joins TRBV27 to TRBJ2-3; 13 bases agree with TRBD2. The CDR3 is 15 amino acids. The V gene end was trimmed by 5 bases and the J gene end by 4 bases; junction bases not matched to a gene: 3. Germline V lookup: CDR1 MNHEY, CDR2 SMNVEV (reference sequence). The CDR3 reads CASSPLAGGPDTQYF. The CDR3 DNA is TGTGCCAGCAGTCCACTAGCGGGAGGGCCAGATACGCAGTATTTT.

This rearrangement joins TRBV7-8 to TRBJ2-2, with D maybe TRBD1 (6 bases). Germline loops: CDR1 SGHVS, CDR2 FQNEAQ. This CDR3 region has 15 residues. With 5 bases removed from V and 4 bases from J, the gap between germline ends came to 14 bases. The CDR3 protein is CASSETGTSTGELFF. The DNA of the CDR3 is TGTGCCAGCAGCGAGACCGGGACATCCACCGGGGAGCTGTTTTTT. The complete variable domain, with remaining parts taken from reference TRBV7-8 and TRBJ2-2, reads GAGVSQSPRYKVAKRGQDVALRCDPISGHVSLFWYQQALGQGPEFLTYFQNEAQLDKSGLPSDRFFAERPEGSVSTLKIQRTQQEDSAVYLCASSETGTSTGELFFGEGSRLTVL.

This clonotype is large in the sample. The rearrangement links TRBV27 to TRBJ2-1, with D perhaps assigned TRBD1 or TRBD2 (5 bases each). The closer fit of TRBJ2-7 to the DNA end suggests the J call may be wrong. The germline V gene encodes CDR1 MNHEY and CDR2 SMNVEV (reference sequence). CDR3 length equals 16 residues. The CDR3 DNA is TGTGCCAGCAGTATCCCGGGACGGGGCTCCTACAATGAGCAGTACTTC. Its protein is CASSIPGRGSYNEQYF.

This clonotype has only a few counts. This chain uses TRBV27 with TRBJ2-2; the D gene could be TRBD1 or TRBD2 (5 bases each). The germline V gene has CDR1 MNHEY and CDR2 SMNVEV (reference sequence). The CDR3 sequence is 14 residues long. V dropped 8 bases and J dropped 5 bases, with 15 bases sitting between them. CDR3 region: CASRAPGRTGELFF. Written as DNA, the CDR3 is TGTGCCAGCCGAGCCCCAGGGAGAACCGGGGAGCTGTTTTTT.

By share, this clonotype ranks as medium-sized (0.01 to 0.1%). This chain uses TRBV5-1 with TRBJ2-1; the match to TRBD2 covers 8 bases. Germline V gene sequence: CDR1 SGHRS, CDR2 YFSETQ. The CDR3 has 16 amino acids. Trimming cost V 5 bases and J 0 bases; bases outside gene matches: 7. CDR3 sequence reads: CASSSGTLSSYNEQFF. The CDR3 DNA reads as TGCGCCAGCAGTAGCGGGACCCTTAGCTCCTACAATGAGCAGTTCTTC.